The T cell receptor (beta chain) described here comes from a study of response to subunit inactivated influenza vaccine. General study findings and limits: Seasonal influenza vaccination, on each occasion, was suggested by the authors to recruit few new T cells.

The CDR3 length is 15 residues. V was shortened by 0 bases and J by 3 bases, with 10 bases between the two germline ends. From germline, CDR1 is ENHRY and CDR2 SYGVKD. MiXCR, run by TCRdb on the RT-PCR reads, gives a single entry per CDR3 protein. This repertoire shows around 650,000 distinct CDR3 sequences, around a sixth found once; its top ten account for approximately 10%. This clonotype was counted between two and nine times. Its antigen is not identified. This TCR came from a man aged 50 to 60 who received an inactivated influenza vaccine. Specimen: PBMCs from blood, collected 12 days after vaccination. V and J are TRBV10-3 and TRBJ2-3, with D perhaps TRBD1 (6 bases). CDR3 in amino acids: CAISESFQGTDTQYF. As DNA, the CDR3 is TGTGCCATCAGTGAGTCGTTCCAGGGGACAGATACGCAGTATTTT.